These 25 T cell receptor beta chains were sequenced from one sample in a study of blood T cell repertoires in COVID-19 (dated by TCRdb to between 2020 and 2021). Library preparation used the immunoSEQ multiplex PCR assay. Entries here come from immuneACCESS through TCRdb and include only in-frame sequences with V and J called. Some clones fail to appear in such tables; in the studies checked, an unresolved V gene covers under half of the shortfall, and the cause of the remainder is unknown. The sample yields roughly 69,000 clones; under 80% were counted once. 4% to 5.5% of the sample lies in the top ten. Sequencing was done on a sample of peripheral blood. Receptor source: a human donor in a cohort sampled during active COVID-19.

V usage is TRBV28 and J usage is TRBJ1-2, with 9 bases identical to TRBD1. In germline, CDR1 is MDHEN, CDR2 SYDVKM. This CDR3 contains 16 residues. With V trimmed by 4 bases and J by 1 base, 7 bases remained unmatched. This CDR3 reads CASSSVDRGNNYGYTF. Here the CDR3 DNA reads TGTGCCAGCAGTTCCGTGGACAGGGGAAATAACTATGGCTACACCTTC.

The J gene is TRBJ2-3, the V gene TRBV30; TRBD1 is a possible D gene (5 bases). V shed 0 bases and J shed 4 bases, with 23 bases lying between them. This CDR3 has 18 amino acids. Germline V gives CDR1 GTSNPN, CDR2 SVGIG (reference sequence). CDR3 region: CAWSVWYQGQGGADTQYF. CDR3 sequence (DNA): TGTGCCTGGAGTGTATGGTATCAGGGTCAGGGTGGGGCAGATACGCAGTATTTT.

This rearrangement joins TRBV18 to TRBJ1-4, with D hard to call. CDR3 length: 14 residues. The germline V gene encodes CDR1 KGHSH and CDR2 LQKENI. The ends were cut back, 2 bases at V and 4 bases at J, with 8 bases in the middle. CDR3 bases: TGTGCCAGCTCACCAGACACCAATAATGAAAAACTGTTTTTT. This translates into CASSPDTNNEKLFF.

The chain links TRBV3-1 (or the pseudogene TRBV3-2) to TRBJ2-6, with 7 bases lining up with TRBD1. Germline CDR1 and CDR2: LGHDT and YNNKEL (reference sequence). V lost 4 bases to trimming and J lost 0 bases; unmatched junction nucleotides: 15. The CDR3 length is 20 residues. This chain's CDR3 is CASSPRLAGDSLSGANVLTF. The CDR3 coding sequence is TGTGCCAGCAGCCCCCGCCTTGCAGGGGACAGCCTCTCTGGGGCCAACGTCCTGACTTTC.

The chain is built from TRBV5-1 and TRBJ2-2, with TRBD2 matching 11 bases. The V and J ends lost 0 bases and 6 bases, in that order; junction bases with no gene match: 7. The CDR3 is 17 amino acids. The germline V gene has CDR1 SGHRS and CDR2 YFSETQ. The CDR3 DNA sequence: TGCGCCAGCAGCTTGGATGTTAGCGGGGGGGCCGCCGGGGAGCTGTTTTTT. Translated, it gives CASSLDVSGGAAGELFF. The complete variable domain, with remaining parts taken from reference TRBV5-1 and TRBJ2-2, reads KAGVTQTPRYLIKTRGQQVTLSCSPISGHRSVSWYQQTPGQGLQFLFEYFSETQRNKGNFPGRFSGRQFSNSRSEMNVSTLELGDSALYLCASSLDVSGGAAGELFFGEGSRLTVL.

This chain joins TRBV28 and TRBJ2-1, with 8 bases that match TRBD1. The CDR3 totals 13 residues. The J segment lost 12 bases and the V segment lost 6 bases, leaving 10 bases of the junction unmatched. CDR1 and CDR2 (germline): MDHEN, SYDVKM. The CDR3 is CASSLGQGYAQFF. DNA of the CDR3: TGTGCCAGCAGCCTAGGACAGGGCTATGCGCAGTTCTTC.

The J gene is TRBJ2-7, the V gene TRBV3-1 (or the pseudogene TRBV3-2); 8 bases line up with TRBD1. The CDR3 covers 16 residues. V was pared by 3 bases and J by 0 bases, with 7 bases of the junction left unmatched. Germline CDR1 LGHDT, CDR2 YNNKEL (reference sequence). DNA of the CDR3: TGTGCCAGCAGCCATCGGTTGACAGGGGACTCCTACGAGCAGTACTTC. Translating it yields CASSHRLTGDSYEQYF.

The genes are TRBV5-1 and TRBJ2-3; 7 bases map to TRBD2. CDR3 size: 15 residues. In germline, CDR1 is SGHRS, CDR2 YFSETQ. Unmatched junction bases numbered 3, after V lost 1 base and J lost 1 base. For the CDR3, the DNA is TGCGCCAGCAGCTTGAACCGGGGGGGCACAGATACGCAGTATTTT. Translated: CASSLNRGGTDTQYF.

The V call is TRBV19, the J call TRBJ1-4, with D unresolved. Germline V gives CDR1 LNHDA, CDR2 SQIVND (reference sequence). The CDR3 is 14 amino acids. V was pared by 8 bases and J by 0 bases, with 10 bases between. CDR3 sequence: CASGERTTNEKLFF. Here the CDR3 DNA reads TGTGCCAGTGGTGAGCGAACAACTAATGAAAAACTGTTTTTT.

The chain carries TRBV5-6 and TRBJ1-1; D not resolved. Trimming removed 4 bases at V and 0 bases at J, with 4 bases between. The CDR3 loop spans 12 amino acids. The germline gives CDR1 SGHDT, CDR2 YYEEEE. The CDR3 reads CASSLMNTEAFF. The CDR3 DNA reads TGTGCCAGCAGCCTTATGAACACTGAAGCTTTCTTT.

The chain combines TRBV4-2 with TRBJ2-7, with TRBD2 matching over 8 bases. Trimming at V came to 1 base and at J to 1 base, leaving 12 bases not matched to a gene. The CDR3 is 18 residues long. The germline V gene encodes CDR1 LGHNA and CDR2 YNFKEQ. The DNA of the CDR3 is TGTGCCAGCAGCCAAGCCGAGGCAGCGGGGGTTTCATCCTACGAGCAGTACTTC. The encoded protein is CASSQAEAAGVSSYEQYF.

The chain links TRBV4-1 to TRBJ2-1; 7 nucleotides align to TRBD1. Germline CDR1 and CDR2: MGHRA and YSYEKL. V was pared by 0 bases and J by 4 bases, with 9 bases of the junction left unmatched. The CDR3 is 17 residues long. The CDR3 nucleotides are TGCGCCAGCAGCCAAGATTCGCAGACAGGGCTATACAATGAGCAGTTCTTC. Its translation: CASSQDSQTGLYNEQFF.

In DNA form, the CDR3 reads TGTGCCAGCGGCACCAGTGATACGCAGTATTTT. This codes for CASGTSDTQYF. The rearrangement uses TRBV7-2 and TRBJ2-3; unclear D gene. The CDR3 totals 11 residues. Germline CDR1 and CDR2: SGHTA and FQGNSA. Trimming took 8 bases from V and 6 from J, leaving 9 bases between them. The whole variable domain, filled in from reference TRBV7-2 and TRBJ2-3, reads GAGVSQSPSNKVTEKGKDVELRCDPISGHTALYWYRQSLGQGLEFLIYFQGNSAPDKSGLPSDRFSAERTGGSVSTLTIQRTQQEDSAVYLCASGTSDTQYFGPGTRLTVL.

This chain joins TRBV4-1 and TRBJ1-1; D call uncertain. CDR1 MGHRA and CDR2 YSYEKL come from the germline V gene. V lost 1 base and J 1 base, leaving 13 bases between the germline ends. The CDR3 length is 16 residues. Here the CDR3 reads CASSQGEGRTNTEAFF. In nucleotides, the CDR3 is TGCGCCAGCAGCCAAGGAGAGGGAAGAACGAACACTGAAGCTTTCTTT.

This clone was counted a single time. V usage is TRBV7-8 and J usage is TRBJ1-4; the D is unclear. The V end lost 4 bases, the J end lost 0 bases, and 24 bases lay between the germline ends. CDR1 is SGHVS and CDR2 is FQNEAQ in the germline V gene. This CDR3 comprises 20 residues. The CDR3 DNA reads as TGTGCCAGCAGCTCCCTCCGGACTTGGGGAACAACTGCAACTAATGAAAAACTGTTTTTT. This codes for CASSSLRTWGTTATNEKLFF. Supplemented by reference TRBV7-8 and TRBJ1-4, the full variable domain reads GAGVSQSPRYKVAKRGQDVALRCDPISGHVSLFWYQQALGQGPEFLTYFQNEAQLDKSGLPSDRFFAERPEGSVSTLKIQRTQQEDSAVYLCASSSLRTWGTTATNEKLFFGSGTQLSVL.

The V and J genes are TRBV30 and TRBJ1-2; maybe TRBD1 (6 bases). The CDR3 has 13 amino acids. The germline CDR1 and CDR2 sequences are GTSNPN and SVGIG (reference sequence). The V end was cut by 5 bases, the J end by 7 bases, with 17 bases between. The CDR3 DNA sequence: TGTGCCTGGCGAAAACAGGGTTTCGGTGGCTACACCTTC. It is translated as CAWRKQGFGGYTF.

The chain recombines TRBV7-8 with TRBJ2-3; D is perhaps TRBD1 (6 bases). Germline CDR1 and CDR2: SGHVS and FQNEAQ. V was clipped by 5 bases and J by 0 bases, with 12 bases between them. The CDR3 totals 15 residues. CDR3 sequence reads: CASSLGQISTDTQYF. In nucleotides, the CDR3 is TGTGCCAGCAGCCTCGGACAGATTAGCACAGATACGCAGTATTTT.

V usage is TRBV19 and J usage is TRBJ2-5, with D perhaps TRBD2 (6 bases). V was pared by 6 bases and J by 2 bases, with 10 bases between. The CDR3 runs to 13 residues. Germline loops: CDR1 LNHDA, CDR2 SQIVND (reference sequence). Written as DNA, the CDR3 is TGTGCCAGTAGCGGGGGTCCGCAAGAGACCCAGTACTTC. Translation: CASSGGPQETQYF.

The chain combines TRBV2 with TRBJ2-5; D may be TRBD2 (6 bases). The V and J ends lost 2 bases and 4 bases respectively, with 11 bases between them. The CDR3 loop spans 14 amino acids. Germline-derived CDR1 and CDR2 are SNHLY and FYNNEI. The CDR3 loop reads CASSETLALETQYF. CDR3 in DNA: TGTGCCAGCAGTGAAACCCTAGCGTTAGAGACCCAGTACTTC. The complete variable domain, with remaining parts taken from reference TRBV2 and TRBJ2-5, reads EPEVTQTPSHQVTQMGQEVILRCVPISNHLYFYWYRQILGQKVEFLVSFYNNEISEKSEIFDDQFSVERPDGSNFTLKIRSTKLEDSAMYFCASSETLALETQYFGPGTRLLVL.

The V gene is TRBV30, the J gene TRBJ2-5; 7 nucleotides agree with TRBD1. Trimming removed 3 bases from V and 1 base from J; junction bases left unmatched: 8. CDR3 length: 15 amino acids. Germline values: CDR1 GTSNPN, CDR2 SVGIG (reference sequence). CDR3 loop: CAWSGDGTAQETQYF. CDR3 coding DNA: TGTGCCTGGAGCGGAGACGGGACAGCCCAAGAGACCCAGTACTTC.

The chain couples TRBV15 to TRBJ1-1, with 11 nucleotides matching TRBD1. The junction had 5 bases not matched to a gene; V was cut back by 4 bases and J by 4 bases. The CDR3 runs to 15 residues. Germline V gene lookup returns CDR1 LNHNV and CDR2 YYDKDF (reference sequence). In nucleotides, the CDR3 is TGTGCCACCAGCACCGGCGGACAGGGGGCCACTGAAGCTTTCTTT. Amino acids: CATSTGGQGATEAFF.

V usage is TRBV4-1 and J usage is TRBJ2-7, with D maybe TRBD1 (6 bases). The CDR3 loop spans 13 amino acids. CDR1 is MGHRA, CDR2 YSYEKL, per germline. Deletions cut 8 bases from V and 6 bases from J, with 17 bases between. The CDR3 DNA reads as TGCGCCAGCGCGGACAGTGAGAGGGCCGAGCAGTACTTC. It encodes CASADSERAEQYF.

This chain connects TRBV19 to TRBJ2-3, with TRBD2 matching 11 bases. Germline loops: CDR1 LNHDA, CDR2 SQIVND (reference sequence). This CDR3 is built from 18 residues. The trim removed 3 bases at V and 3 bases at J, leaving 11 bases unmatched. CDR3 sequence reads: CASSIGLAGGGLTDTQYF. In DNA form, the CDR3 reads TGTGCCAGTAGTATTGGTCTAGCGGGGGGAGGGTTAACAGATACGCAGTATTTT.

This clone was observed a handful of times. The DNA for the CDR3 is TGTGCCAGCACTAGCGGGGGGCTTAGCACAGATACGCAGTATTTT. Protein product: CASTSGGLSTDTQYF. The rearrangement uses TRBV2 and TRBJ2-3; 11 bases are a match to TRBD2. With 7 bases clipped from V and 0 bases from J, the junction kept 3 bases outside the gene matches. Germline values: CDR1 SNHLY, CDR2 FYNNEI. The CDR3 has 15 amino acids.

The V gene is TRBV2, the J gene TRBJ2-6; 10 bases are a match to TRBD1. CDR1 is SNHLY, CDR2 FYNNEI, per germline. The CDR3 totals 17 residues. Trimming took 6 bases from V and 2 from J; bases not matched to a gene: 7. CDR3 in DNA: TGTGCCAGCAGCCGGACAGGGGGTTTAGCTGGGGCCAACGTCCTGACTTTC. Encoded protein: CASSRTGGLAGANVLTF.